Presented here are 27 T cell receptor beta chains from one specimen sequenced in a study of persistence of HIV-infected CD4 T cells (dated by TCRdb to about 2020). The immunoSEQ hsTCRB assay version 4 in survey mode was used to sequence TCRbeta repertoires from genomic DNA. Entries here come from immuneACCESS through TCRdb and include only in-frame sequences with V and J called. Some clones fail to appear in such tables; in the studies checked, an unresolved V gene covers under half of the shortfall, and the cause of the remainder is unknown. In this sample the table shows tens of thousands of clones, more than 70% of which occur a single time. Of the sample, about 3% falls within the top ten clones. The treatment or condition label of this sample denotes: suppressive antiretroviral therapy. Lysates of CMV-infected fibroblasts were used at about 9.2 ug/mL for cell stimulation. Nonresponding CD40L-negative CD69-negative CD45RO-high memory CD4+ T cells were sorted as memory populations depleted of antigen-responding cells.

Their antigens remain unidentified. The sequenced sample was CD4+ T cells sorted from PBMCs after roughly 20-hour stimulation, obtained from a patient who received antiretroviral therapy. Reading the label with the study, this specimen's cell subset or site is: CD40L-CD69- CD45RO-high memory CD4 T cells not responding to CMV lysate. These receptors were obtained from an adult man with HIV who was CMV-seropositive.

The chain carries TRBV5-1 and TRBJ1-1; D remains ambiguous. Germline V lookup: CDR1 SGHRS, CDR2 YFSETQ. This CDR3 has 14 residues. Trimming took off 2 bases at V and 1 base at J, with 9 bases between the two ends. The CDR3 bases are TGCGCCAGCAGCTTTTCCCCCCCGAACACTGAAGCTTTCTTT. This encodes CASSFSPPNTEAFF.

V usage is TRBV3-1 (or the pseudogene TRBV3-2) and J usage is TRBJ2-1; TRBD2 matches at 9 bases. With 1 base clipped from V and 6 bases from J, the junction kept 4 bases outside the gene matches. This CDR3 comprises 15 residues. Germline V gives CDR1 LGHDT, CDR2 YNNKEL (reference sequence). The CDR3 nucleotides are TGTGCCAGCAGCCAAGGCGGGAGGGCCCTCAATGAGCAGTTCTTC. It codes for CASSQGGRALNEQFF.

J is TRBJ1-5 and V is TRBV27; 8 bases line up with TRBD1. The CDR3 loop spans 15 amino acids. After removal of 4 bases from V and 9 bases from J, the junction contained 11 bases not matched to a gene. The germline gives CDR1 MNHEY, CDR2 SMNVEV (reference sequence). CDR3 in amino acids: CASSWGTGSQWPQHF. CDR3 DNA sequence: TGTGCCAGCAGTTGGGGGACAGGCTCTCAATGGCCCCAGCATTTT.

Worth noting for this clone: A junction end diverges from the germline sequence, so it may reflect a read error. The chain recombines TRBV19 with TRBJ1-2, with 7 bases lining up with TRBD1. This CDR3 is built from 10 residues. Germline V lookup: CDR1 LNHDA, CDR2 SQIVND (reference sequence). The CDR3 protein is CASSKGQRLF. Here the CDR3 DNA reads TGTGCCAGTAGTAAGGGACAGCGACTCTTC.

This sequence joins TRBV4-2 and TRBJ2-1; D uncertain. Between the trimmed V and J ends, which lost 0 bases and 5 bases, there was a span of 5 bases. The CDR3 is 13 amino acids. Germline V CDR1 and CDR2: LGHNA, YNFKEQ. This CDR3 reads CASSQDRDNEQFF. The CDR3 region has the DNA TGTGCCAGCAGCCAAGATCGGGACAATGAGCAGTTCTTC.

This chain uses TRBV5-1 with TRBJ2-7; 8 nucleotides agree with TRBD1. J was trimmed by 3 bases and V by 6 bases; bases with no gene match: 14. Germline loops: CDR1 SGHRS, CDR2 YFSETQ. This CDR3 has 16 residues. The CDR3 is CASMGTGVSGRYEQYF. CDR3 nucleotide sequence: TGCGCCAGCATGGGGACAGGCGTTAGCGGCCGCTACGAGCAGTACTTC.

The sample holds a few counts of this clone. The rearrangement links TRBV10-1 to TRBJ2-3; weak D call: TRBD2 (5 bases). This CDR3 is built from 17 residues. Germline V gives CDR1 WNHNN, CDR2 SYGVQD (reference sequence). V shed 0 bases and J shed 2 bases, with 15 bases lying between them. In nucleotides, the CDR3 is TGCGCCAGCAGTGAGTCAACGGCTAGCATCGACACAGATACGCAGTATTTT. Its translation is CASSESTASIDTDTQYF.

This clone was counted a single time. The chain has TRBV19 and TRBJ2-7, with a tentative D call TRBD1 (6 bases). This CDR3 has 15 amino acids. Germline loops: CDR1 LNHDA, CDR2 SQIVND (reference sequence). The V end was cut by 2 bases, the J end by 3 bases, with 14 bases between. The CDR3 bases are TGTGCCAGTAGTATAACAGGGACCGCGATCTACGAGCAGTACTTC. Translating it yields CASSITGTAIYEQYF.

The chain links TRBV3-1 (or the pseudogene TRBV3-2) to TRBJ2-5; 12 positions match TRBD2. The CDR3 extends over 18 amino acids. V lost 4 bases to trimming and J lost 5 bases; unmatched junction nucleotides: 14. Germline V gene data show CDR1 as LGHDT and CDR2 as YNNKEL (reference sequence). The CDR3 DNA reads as TGTGCCAGCAGCCTTAGACACTTCCTAGCGGGAGGGCTCGAGACCCAGTACTTC. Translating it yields CASSLRHFLAGGLETQYF.

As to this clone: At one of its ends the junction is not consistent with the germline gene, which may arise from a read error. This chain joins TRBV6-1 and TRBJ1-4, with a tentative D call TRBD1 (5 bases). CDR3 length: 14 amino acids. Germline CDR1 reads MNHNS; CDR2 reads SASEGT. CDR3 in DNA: TGTGCCAGCAGGGAAGGTGTTGTAAGGGGAAAACTGTTTTTT. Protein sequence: CASREGVVRGKLFF.

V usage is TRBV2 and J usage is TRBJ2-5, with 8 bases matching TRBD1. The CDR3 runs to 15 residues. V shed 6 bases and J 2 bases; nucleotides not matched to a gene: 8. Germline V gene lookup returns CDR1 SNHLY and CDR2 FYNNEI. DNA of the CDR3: TGTGCCAGCAGATTGACAGGGGCTAGACAAGAGACCCAGTACTTC. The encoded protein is CASRLTGARQETQYF.

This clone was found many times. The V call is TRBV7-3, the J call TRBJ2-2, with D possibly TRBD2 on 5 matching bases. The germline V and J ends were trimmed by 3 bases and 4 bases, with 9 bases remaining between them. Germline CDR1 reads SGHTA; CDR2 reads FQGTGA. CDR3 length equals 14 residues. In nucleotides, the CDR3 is TGTGCCAGCAGCTTGGCGGGCCCCACCGGGGAGCTGTTTTTT. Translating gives CASSLAGPTGELFF.

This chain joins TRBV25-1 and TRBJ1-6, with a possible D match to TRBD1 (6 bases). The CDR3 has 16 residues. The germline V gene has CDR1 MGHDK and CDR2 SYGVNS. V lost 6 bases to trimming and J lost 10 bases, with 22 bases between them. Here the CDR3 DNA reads TGTGCCAGCAGAGGGGGGACCCCCCGATGGGGCTCACCCCTCCACTTT. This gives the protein CASRGGTPRWGSPLHF.

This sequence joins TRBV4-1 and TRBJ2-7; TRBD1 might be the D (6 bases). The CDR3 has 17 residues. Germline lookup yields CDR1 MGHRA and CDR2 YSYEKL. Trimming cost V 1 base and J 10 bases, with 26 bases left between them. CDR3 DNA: TGCGCCAGCAGCCAAGTCGTGATACGGGACACGGTCGATTTACAGTACTTC. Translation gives CASSQVVIRDTVDLQYF.

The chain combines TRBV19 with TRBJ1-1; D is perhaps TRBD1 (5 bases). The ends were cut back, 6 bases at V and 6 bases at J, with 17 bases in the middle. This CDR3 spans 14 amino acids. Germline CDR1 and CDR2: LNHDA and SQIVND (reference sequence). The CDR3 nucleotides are TGTGCCAGTAGCTGGGACCCGGGGCGCGCTGAAGCTTTCTTT. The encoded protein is CASSWDPGRAEAFF.

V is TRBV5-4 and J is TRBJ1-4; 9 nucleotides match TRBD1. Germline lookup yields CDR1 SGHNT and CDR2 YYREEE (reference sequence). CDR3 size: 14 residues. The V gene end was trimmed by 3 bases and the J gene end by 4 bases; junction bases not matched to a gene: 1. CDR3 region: CASSSGQGNEKLFF. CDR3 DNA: TGTGCCAGCAGCTCGGGACAGGGTAATGAAAAACTGTTTTTT.

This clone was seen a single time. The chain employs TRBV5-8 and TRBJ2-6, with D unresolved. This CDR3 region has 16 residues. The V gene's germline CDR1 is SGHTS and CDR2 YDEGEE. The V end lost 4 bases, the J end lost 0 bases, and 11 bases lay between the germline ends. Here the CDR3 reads CASSLRFYSGANVLTF. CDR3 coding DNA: TGTGCCAGCAGCCTGCGGTTCTACTCTGGGGCCAACGTCCTGACTTTC.

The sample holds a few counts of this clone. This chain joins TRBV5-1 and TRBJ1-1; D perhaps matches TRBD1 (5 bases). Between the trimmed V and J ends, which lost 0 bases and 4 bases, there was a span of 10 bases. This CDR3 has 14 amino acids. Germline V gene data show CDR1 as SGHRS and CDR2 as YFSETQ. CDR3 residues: CASSLGDGVTEAFF. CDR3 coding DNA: TGCGCCAGCAGCTTGGGGGACGGCGTCACTGAAGCTTTCTTT. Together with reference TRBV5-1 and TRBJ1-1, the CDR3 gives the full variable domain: KAGVTQTPRYLIKTRGQQVTLSCSPISGHRSVSWYQQTPGQGLQFLFEYFSETQRNKGNFPGRFSGRQFSNSRSEMNVSTLELGDSALYLCASSLGDGVTEAFFGQGTRLTVV.

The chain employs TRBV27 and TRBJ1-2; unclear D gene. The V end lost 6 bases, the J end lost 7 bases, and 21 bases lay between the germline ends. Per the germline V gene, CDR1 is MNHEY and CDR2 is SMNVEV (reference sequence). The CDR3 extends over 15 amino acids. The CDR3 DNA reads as TGTGCCAGCAGCCGCATAGGAACTATGGGCTCTGGCTACACCTTC. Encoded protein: CASSRIGTMGSGYTF.

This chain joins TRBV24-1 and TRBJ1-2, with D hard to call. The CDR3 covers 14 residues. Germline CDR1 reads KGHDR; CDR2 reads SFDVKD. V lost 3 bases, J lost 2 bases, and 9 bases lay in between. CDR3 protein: CATSDGRRNYGYTF. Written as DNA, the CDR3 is TGTGCCACCAGTGATGGACGGAGAAACTATGGCTACACCTTC.

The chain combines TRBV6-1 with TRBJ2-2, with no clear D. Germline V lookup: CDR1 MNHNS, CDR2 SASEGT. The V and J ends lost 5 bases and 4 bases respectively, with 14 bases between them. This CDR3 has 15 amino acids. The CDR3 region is CASSWGGSATGELFF. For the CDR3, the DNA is TGTGCCAGCAGTTGGGGTGGGTCGGCCACCGGGGAGCTGTTTTTT.

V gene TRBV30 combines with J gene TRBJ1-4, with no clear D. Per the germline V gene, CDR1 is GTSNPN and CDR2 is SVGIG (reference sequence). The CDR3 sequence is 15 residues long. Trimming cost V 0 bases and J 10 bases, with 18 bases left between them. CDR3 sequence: CAWSVGRGVVGKLFF. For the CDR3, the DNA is TGTGCCTGGAGTGTAGGTCGGGGTGTGGTCGGAAAACTGTTTTTT.

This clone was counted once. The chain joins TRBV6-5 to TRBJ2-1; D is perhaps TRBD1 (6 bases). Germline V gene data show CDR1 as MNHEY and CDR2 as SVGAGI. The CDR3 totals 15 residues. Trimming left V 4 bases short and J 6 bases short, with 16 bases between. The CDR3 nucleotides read TGTGCCAGCAGTTCCCACAGGGATCACGGCAATGAGCAGTTCTTC. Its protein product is CASSSHRDHGNEQFF.

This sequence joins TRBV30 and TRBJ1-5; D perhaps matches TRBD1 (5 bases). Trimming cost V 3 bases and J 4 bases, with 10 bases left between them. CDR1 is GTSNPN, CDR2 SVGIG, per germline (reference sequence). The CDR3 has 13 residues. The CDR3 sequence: CAWSGTANQPQHF. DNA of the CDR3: TGTGCCTGGAGCGGGACCGCAAATCAGCCCCAGCATTTT.

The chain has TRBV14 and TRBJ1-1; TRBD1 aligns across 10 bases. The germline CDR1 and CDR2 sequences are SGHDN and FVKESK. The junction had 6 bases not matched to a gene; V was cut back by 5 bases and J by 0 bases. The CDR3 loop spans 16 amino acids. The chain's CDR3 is CASSSLGQGMNTEAFF. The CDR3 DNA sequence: TGTGCCAGCAGCTCACTGGGACAGGGGATGAACACTGAAGCTTTCTTT.

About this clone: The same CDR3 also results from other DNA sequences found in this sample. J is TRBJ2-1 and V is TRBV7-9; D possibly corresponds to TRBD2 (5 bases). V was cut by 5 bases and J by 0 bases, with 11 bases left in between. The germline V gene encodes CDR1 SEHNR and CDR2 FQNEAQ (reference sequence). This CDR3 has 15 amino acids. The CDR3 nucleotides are TGTGCCAGCAGCCCCCGGGGTAACTCCTACAATGAGCAGTTCTTC. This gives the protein CASSPRGNSYNEQFF.

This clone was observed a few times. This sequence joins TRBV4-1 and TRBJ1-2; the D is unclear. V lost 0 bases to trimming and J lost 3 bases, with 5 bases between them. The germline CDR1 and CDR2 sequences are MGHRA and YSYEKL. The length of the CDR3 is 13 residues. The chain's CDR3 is CASSQEVYYGYTF. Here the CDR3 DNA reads TGCGCCAGCAGCCAAGAGGTTTACTATGGCTACACCTTC.